This TCR beta chain came from a study of human T cells and chemical hapten exposure. MiXCR, applied by TCRdb to the RACE reads, yields one record per CDR3 protein. The sample comprises about 110,000 distinct CDR3 sequences, around 34% of which are singletons, and roughly 2.5% rests with the top ten. This CDR3 region has 13 residues. Germline V CDR1 and CDR2: MNHEY, SMNVEV (reference sequence). The germline V and J ends were trimmed by 3 bases and 4 bases, with 7 bases remaining between them. Time point meaning: patch test 3, about 24 weeks after DPC sensitization. Treatment noted: therapeutic diphenylcyclopropenone sensitization with weekly scalp DPC.

The chain is built from TRBV27 and TRBJ1-5; D uncertain. Sequenced here: whole blood, sampled in connection with sensitization to the hapten diphenylcyclopropenone (DPC). The TCR sequence derives from a man in his forties or fifties with alopecia areata. Some clones in this sample may be carry-over from other donors' samples. The CDR3 bases are TGTGCCAGCAGTTTGGTAGAGAATCAGCCCCAGCATTTT. It yields the protein CASSLVENQPQHF.